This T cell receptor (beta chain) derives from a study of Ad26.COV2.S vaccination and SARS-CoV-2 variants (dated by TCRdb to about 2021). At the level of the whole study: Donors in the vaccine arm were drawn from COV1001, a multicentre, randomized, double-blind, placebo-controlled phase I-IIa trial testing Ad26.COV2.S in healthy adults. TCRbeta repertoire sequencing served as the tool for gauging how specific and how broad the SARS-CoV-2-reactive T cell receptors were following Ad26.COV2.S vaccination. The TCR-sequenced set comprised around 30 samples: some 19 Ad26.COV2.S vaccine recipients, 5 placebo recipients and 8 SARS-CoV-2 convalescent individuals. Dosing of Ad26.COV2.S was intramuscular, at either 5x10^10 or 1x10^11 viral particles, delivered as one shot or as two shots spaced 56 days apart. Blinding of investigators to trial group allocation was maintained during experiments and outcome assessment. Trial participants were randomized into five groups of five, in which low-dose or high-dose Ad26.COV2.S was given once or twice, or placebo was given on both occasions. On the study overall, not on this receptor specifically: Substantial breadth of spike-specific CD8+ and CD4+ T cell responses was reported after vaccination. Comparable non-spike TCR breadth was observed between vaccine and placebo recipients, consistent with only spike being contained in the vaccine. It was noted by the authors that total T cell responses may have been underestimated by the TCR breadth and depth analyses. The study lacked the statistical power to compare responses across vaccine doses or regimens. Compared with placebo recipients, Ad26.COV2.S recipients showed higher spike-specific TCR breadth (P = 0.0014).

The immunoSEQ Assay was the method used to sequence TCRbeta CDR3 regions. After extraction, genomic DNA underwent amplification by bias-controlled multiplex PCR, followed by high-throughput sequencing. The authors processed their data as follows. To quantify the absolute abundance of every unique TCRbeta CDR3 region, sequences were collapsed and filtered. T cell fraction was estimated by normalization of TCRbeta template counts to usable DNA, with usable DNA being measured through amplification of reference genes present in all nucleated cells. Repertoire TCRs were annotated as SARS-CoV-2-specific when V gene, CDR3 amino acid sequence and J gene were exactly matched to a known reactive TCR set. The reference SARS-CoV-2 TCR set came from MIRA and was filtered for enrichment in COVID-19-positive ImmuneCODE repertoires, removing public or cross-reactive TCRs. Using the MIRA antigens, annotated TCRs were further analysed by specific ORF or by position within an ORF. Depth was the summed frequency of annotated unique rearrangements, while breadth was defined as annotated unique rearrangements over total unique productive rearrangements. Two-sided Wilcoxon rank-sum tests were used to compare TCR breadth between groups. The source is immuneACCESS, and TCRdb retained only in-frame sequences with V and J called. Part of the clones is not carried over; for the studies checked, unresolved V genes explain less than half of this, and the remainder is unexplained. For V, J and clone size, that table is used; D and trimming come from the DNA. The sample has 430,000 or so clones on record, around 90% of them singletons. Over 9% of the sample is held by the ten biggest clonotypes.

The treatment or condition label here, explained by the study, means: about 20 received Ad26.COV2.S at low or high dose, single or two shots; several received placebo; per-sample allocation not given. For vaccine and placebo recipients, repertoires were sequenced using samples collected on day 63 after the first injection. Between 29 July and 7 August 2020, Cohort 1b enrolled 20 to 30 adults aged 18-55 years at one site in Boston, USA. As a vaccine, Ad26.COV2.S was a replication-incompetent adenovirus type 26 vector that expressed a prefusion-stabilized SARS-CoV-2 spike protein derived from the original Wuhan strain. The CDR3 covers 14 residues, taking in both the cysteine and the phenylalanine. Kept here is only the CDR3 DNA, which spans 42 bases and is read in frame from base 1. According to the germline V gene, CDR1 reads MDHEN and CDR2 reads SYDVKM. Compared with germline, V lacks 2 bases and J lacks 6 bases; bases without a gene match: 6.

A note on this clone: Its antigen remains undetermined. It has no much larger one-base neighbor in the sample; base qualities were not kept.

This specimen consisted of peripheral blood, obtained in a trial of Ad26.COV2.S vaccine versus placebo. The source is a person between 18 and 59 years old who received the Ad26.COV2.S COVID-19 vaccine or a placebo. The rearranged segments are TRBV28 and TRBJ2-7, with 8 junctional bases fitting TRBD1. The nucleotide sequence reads TGTGCCAGCAGTTTAACGGACAGGGATGGCGAGCAGTACTTC. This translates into CASSLTDRDGEQYF.